A single TCR beta chain is shown here with its context. Its antigen is unknown. Amplification targeted the TCR beta CDR3 regions, with RNA transcripts as the source material. Second-round multiplex PCR came after a first-round RT-PCR that employed HTBI primers. TCRdb analysed the multiplex PCR reads with MiXCR anew, one entry per CDR3 protein. The sample has about 740,000 distinct CDR3 sequences; 35% to 50% are singletons. The entry originates in a study of Graves' ophthalmopathy and Graves' hyperthyroidism. Findings and limits, study-wide: Using a 13-signature model, the authors split ophthalmopathy from stable hyperthyroidism, with roughly 88% sensitivity and 65% to 82% specificity.

The evidence that diagnosis relied on was clinical symptoms, serum thyroxine, TRAb, thyroid ultrasound and orbital computed tomography. Trimming removed 4 bases from V and 5 bases from J; junction bases left unmatched: 4. This CDR3 has 14 amino acids. Germline V gene data show CDR1 as MNHEY and CDR2 as SVGEGT. Sequencing was carried out using peripheral blood. The TCR originated in an adult man with Graves' ophthalmopathy. This chain joins TRBV6-2 or TRBV6-3 and TRBJ1-1; TRBD1 matches 10 bases. The CDR3 coding sequence is TGTGCCAGCAGTTGGGGACAGGGGCTTACTGAAGCTTTCTTT. Residues: CASSWGQGLTEAFF.